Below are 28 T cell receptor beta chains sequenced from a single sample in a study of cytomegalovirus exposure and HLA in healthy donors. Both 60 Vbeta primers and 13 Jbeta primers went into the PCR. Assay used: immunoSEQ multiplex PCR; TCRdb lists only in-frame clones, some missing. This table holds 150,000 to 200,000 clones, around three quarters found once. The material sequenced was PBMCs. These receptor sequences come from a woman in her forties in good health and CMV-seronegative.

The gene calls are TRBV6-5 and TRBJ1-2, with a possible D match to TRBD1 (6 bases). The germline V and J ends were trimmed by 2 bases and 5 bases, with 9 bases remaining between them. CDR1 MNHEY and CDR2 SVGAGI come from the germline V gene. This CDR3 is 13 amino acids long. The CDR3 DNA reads TGTGCCAGCAGTTACGAGCAGGGGTATGGCTACACCTTC. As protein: CASSYEQGYGYTF.

CDR3 DNA sequence: TGCGCCAGCAGCTCCGGGGGGGGGAGGACAGATACGCAGTATTTT. Protein sequence: CASSSGGGRTDTQYF. The V gene is TRBV5-1, the J gene TRBJ2-3; 8 bases map to TRBD2. V shed 3 bases, J shed 3 bases, and the junction held 6 bases outside the gene matches. CDR3 length equals 15 residues. Germline V gene data show CDR1 as SGHRS and CDR2 as YFSETQ.

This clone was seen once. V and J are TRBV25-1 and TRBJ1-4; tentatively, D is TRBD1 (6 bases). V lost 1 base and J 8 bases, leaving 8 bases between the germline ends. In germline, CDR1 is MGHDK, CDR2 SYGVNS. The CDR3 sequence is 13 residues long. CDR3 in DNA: TGTGCCAGCAGTGAATTCAGGGGAGAAAAACTGTTTTTT. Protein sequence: CASSEFRGEKLFF. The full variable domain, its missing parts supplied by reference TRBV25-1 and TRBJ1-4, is EADIYQTPRYLVIGTGKKITLECSQTMGHDKMYWYQQDPGMELHLIHYSYGVNSTEKGDLSSESTVSRIRTEHFPLTLESARPSHTSQYLCASSEFRGEKLFFGSGTQLSVL.

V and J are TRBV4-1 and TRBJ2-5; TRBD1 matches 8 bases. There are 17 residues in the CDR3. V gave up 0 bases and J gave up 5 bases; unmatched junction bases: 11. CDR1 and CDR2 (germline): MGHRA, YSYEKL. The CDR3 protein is CASSQEDTGGFTETQYF. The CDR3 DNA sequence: TGCGCCAGCAGCCAAGAGGACACAGGGGGATTTACGGAGACCCAGTACTTC.

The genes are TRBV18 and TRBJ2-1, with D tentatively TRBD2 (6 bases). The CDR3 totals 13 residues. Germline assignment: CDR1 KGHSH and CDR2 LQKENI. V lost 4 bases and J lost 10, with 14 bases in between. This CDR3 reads CASSQTGVYEQFF. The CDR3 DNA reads TGTGCCAGCTCACAAACGGGAGTTTACGAGCAGTTCTTC.

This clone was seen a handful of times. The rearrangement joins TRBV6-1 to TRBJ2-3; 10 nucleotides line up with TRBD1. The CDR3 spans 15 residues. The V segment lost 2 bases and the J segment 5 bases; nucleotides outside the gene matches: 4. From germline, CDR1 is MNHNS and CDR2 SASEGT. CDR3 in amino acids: CASSEQGQGRDTQYF. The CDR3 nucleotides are TGTGCCAGCAGTGAACAGGGACAGGGGAGAGATACGCAGTATTTT.

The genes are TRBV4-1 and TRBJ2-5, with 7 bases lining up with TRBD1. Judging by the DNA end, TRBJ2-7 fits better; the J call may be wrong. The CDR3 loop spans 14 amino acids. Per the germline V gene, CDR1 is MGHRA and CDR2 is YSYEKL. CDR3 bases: TGCGCCAGCAGCCAAGGGGACAGTTCCTACGAGCAGTACTTC. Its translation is CASSQGDSSYEQYF.

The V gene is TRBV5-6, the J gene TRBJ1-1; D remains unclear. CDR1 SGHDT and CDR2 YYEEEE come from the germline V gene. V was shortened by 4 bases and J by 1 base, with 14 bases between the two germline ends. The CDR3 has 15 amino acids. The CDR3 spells CASSARADWNTEAFF. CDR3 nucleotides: TGTGCCAGCAGCGCCCGGGCGGACTGGAACACTGAAGCTTTCTTT.

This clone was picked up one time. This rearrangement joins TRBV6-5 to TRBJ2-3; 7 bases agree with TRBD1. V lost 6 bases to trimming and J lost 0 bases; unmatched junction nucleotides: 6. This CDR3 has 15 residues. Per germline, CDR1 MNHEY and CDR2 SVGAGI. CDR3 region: CASSQWTGSTDTQYF. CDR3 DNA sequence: TGTGCCAGCAGCCAATGGACAGGTAGCACAGATACGCAGTATTTT.

The CDR3 protein is CSVVKGDLYEQYF. DNA for the CDR3: TGCAGCGTTGTAAAGGGAGATCTCTACGAGCAGTACTTC. The V gene is TRBV29-1, the J gene TRBJ2-5; TRBD2 might be the D (5 bases). The assigned J gene may be wrong: the sequence end matches TRBJ2-7 better. The CDR3 sequence is 13 residues long. CDR1 and CDR2 (germline): SQVTM, ANQGSEA.

The CDR3 sequence is CASSGPGTGGRQPQHF. The CDR3 bases are TGTGCCAGCAGCGGTCCCGGGACAGGGGGCAGGCAGCCCCAGCATTTT. The chain links TRBV2 to TRBJ1-5, with 12 nucleotides matching TRBD1. Trimming at V came to 6 bases and at J to 7 bases, leaving 10 bases not matched to a gene. This CDR3 has 16 amino acids. The V gene's germline CDR1 is SNHLY and CDR2 FYNNEI.

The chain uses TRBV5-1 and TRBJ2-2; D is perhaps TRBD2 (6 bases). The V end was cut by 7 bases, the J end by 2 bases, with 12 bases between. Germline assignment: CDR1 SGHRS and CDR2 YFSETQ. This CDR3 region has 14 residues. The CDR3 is CASERDLNTGELFF. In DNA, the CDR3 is TGCGCCAGCGAGAGGGACTTAAACACCGGGGAGCTGTTTTTT.

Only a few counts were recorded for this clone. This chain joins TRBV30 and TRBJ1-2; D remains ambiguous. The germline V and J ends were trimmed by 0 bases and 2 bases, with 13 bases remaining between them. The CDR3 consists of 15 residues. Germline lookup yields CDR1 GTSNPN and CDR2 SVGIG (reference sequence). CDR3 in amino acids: CAWSVGSWQNYGYTF. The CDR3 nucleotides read TGTGCCTGGAGTGTCGGGTCTTGGCAGAACTATGGCTACACCTTC. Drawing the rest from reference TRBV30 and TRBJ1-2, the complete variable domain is SQTIHQWPATLVQPVGSPLSLECTVEGTSNPNLYWYRQAAGRGLQLLFYSVGIGQISSEVPQNLSASRPQDRQFILSSKKLLLSDSGFYLCAWSVGSWQNYGYTFGSGTRLTVV.

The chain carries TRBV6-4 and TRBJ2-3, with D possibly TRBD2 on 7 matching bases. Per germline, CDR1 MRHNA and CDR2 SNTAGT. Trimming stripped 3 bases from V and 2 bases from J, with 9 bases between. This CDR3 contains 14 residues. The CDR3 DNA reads TGTGCCAGCAGTGAAGGGGGGGCCACAGATACGCAGTATTTT. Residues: CASSEGGATDTQYF.

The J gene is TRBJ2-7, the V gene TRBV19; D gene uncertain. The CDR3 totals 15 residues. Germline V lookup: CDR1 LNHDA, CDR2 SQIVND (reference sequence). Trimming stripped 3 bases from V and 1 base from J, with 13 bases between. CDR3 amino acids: CASSILRGFSYEQYF. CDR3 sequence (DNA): TGTGCCAGTAGTATCCTTCGCGGCTTTTCCTACGAGCAGTACTTC.

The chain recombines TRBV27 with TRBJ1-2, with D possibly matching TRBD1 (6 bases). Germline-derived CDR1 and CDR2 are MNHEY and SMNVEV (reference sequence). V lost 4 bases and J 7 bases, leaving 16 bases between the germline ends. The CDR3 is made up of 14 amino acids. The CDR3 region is CASSSPGGAVGYTF. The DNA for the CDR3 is TGTGCCAGCAGTTCCCCCGGGGGGGCTGTTGGCTACACCTTC.

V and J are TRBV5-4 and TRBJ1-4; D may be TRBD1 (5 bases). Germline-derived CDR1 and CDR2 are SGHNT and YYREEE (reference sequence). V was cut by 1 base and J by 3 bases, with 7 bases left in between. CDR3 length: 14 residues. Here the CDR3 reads CASSLRGSNEKLFF. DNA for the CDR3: TGTGCCAGCAGCTTGAGGGGTTCTAATGAAAAACTGTTTTTT.

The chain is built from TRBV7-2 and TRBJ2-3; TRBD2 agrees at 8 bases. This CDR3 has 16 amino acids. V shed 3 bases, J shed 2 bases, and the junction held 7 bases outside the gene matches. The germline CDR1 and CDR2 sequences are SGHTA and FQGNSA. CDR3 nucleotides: TGTGCCAGCAGCTTGTCTGAGCGGGGGCCCACAGATACGCAGTATTTT. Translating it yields CASSLSERGPTDTQYF.

CDR3 protein: CSVKGEVAGGATDTQYF. For the CDR3, the DNA is TGCAGCGTAAAAGGGGAGGTAGCGGGAGGAGCCACAGATACGCAGTATTTT. The V call is TRBV29-1, the J call TRBJ2-3; 10 nucleotides match TRBD2. Germline CDR1 and CDR2: SQVTM and ANQGSEA. The V segment lost 6 bases and the J segment 2 bases; nucleotides outside the gene matches: 14. CDR3 length: 17 residues.

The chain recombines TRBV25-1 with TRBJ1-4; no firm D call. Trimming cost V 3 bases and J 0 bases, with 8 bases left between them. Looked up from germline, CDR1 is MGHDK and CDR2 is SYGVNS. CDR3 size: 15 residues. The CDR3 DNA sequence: TGTGCCAGCAGTGATGCGACACCAACTAATGAAAAACTGTTTTTT. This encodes CASSDATPTNEKLFF.

Here the CDR3 reads CAIPRRDRAFDGYTF. CDR3 DNA: TGTGCCATCCCCCGAAGGGACAGGGCTTTTGATGGCTACACCTTC. The J gene is TRBJ1-2, the V gene TRBV10-3; 9 nucleotides align to TRBD1. The germline V gene has CDR1 ENHRY and CDR2 SYGVKD. V lost 8 bases to trimming and J lost 6 bases; unmatched junction nucleotides: 13. The CDR3 contains 15 residues.

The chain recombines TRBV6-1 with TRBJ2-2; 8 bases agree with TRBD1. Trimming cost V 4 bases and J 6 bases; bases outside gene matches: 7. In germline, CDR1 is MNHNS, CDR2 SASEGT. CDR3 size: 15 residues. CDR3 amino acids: CASSVGQGISGELFF. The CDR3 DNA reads TGTGCCAGCAGTGTCGGACAGGGTATCTCCGGGGAGCTGTTTTTT.

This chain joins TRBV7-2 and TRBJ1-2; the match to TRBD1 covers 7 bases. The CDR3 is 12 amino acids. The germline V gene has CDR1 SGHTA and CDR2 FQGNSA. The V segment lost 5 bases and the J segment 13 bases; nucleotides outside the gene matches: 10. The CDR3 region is CASSARDRKPTF. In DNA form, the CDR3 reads TGTGCCAGCAGCGCCCGGGACAGAAAGCCCACCTTC.

The CDR3 region has the DNA TGTGCCAGCACGGCAAGAGCGGGAGACACCGGGGAGCTGTTTTTT. It yields the protein CASTARAGDTGELFF. The V and J genes are TRBV4-2 and TRBJ2-2; the match to TRBD2 covers 8 bases. The CDR3 runs to 15 residues. The V and J ends lost 7 bases and 3 bases, in that order; junction bases with no gene match: 7. Germline V gene lookup returns CDR1 LGHNA and CDR2 YNFKEQ.

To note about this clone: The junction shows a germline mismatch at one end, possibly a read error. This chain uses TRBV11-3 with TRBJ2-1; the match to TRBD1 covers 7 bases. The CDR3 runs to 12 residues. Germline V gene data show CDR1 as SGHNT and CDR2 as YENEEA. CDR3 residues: CASSLGTAIRVF. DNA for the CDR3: TGTGCCAGCAGCCTCGGGACAGCCATTAGGGTCTTC.

In nucleotides, the CDR3 is TGTGCCAGCAGCCTAAGACTTGGGACTGAAGCTTTCTTT. Translated: CASSLRLGTEAFF. The chain carries TRBV7-2 and TRBJ1-1, with D unresolved. The CDR3 length is 13 residues. Trimming removed 5 bases at V and 5 bases at J, with 12 bases between. The germline V gene encodes CDR1 SGHTA and CDR2 FQGNSA.

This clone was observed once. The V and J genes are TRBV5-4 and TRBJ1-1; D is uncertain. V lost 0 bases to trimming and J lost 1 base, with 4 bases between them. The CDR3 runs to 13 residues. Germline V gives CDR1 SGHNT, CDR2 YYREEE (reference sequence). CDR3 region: CASSLVANTEAFF. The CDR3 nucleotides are TGTGCCAGCAGCTTGGTAGCGAACACTGAAGCTTTCTTT.

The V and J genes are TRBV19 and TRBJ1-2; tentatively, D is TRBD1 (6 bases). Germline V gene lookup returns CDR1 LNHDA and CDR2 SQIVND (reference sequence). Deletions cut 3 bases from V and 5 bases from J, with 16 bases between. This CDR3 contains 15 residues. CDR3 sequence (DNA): TGTGCCAGTAGTATCGTCGTAGCAGGGGTGTATGGCTACACCTTC. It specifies CASSIVVAGVYGYTF.